The T cell receptor (beta chain) described here comes from a study of beta chain features in type 1 diabetes. Markers CD45RO/CCR7/CD25/CD127/CD95/CD27 served to sort CD4+ naive, central memory, regulatory and stem cell-like memory cells. This CDR3 has 15 amino acids. Germline assignment: CDR1 MDHEN and CDR2 SYDVKM. Deletions cut 2 bases from V and 2 bases from J, with 12 bases between. The investigators reverse transcribed all of the isolated RNA, so they sequenced expressed TCRB transcripts. The table came from immunoSEQ multiplex PCR; TCRdb's copy has only in-frame clones and leaves some out. The sample lists hundreds of thousands of clones, around 9.6% occurring once. Findings of the study overall: Shorter TCRB CDR3s, moderately but significantly so, were found in Type 1 diabetes patients in all four CD4+ subsets. Whether TCRB rearrangement is influenced by HLA type went unresolved here.

As concerns this clone: Its antigen is currently unknown.

This TCR was recovered from a woman under 30 in good health. The sample was naive CD4+ T cells from blood. The chain has TRBV28 and TRBJ2-5; TRBD2 might be the D (6 bases). CDR3 loop: CASSLRGGTQETQYF. The DNA for the CDR3 is TGTGCCAGCAGTTTAAGGGGCGGGACTCAAGAGACCCAGTACTTC.